This T cell receptor (beta chain) appears in the sequencing data of a study of cytomegalovirus exposure and HLA in healthy donors. Overall study results and limits: Later work associated roughly 17,000 TCR beta sequences with HLA alleles at 0.05 false discovery rate.

Primers included in the PCR were 60 Vbeta and 13 Jbeta primers. The assay was immunoSEQ multiplex PCR, and TCRdb's table has in-frame clones only and misses some. The sample consists of fewer than 120,000 clones, roughly 84% of them appearing once. V shed 5 bases and J shed 3 bases, with 9 bases lying between them. Germline V gene sequence: CDR1 SGHRS, CDR2 YFSETQ. CDR3 length: 13 residues. Of note for this clone: As yet, its antigen is unknown.

The material sequenced was PBMCs. V usage is TRBV5-1 and J usage is TRBJ1-3; no clear D gene. This TCR came from a man younger than 45 in good health and CMV-seropositive. CDR3 DNA: TGCGCCAGCAGGTTGACAAGTGGAAACACCATATATTTT. Translated, it gives CASRLTSGNTIYF.